This T cell receptor beta chain was sequenced for a study of Tregs in tolerant kidney transplant recipients. Produced via immunoSEQ multiplex PCR; TCRdb's table is partial and in-frame only. The sample comprises 35,000 to 55,000 clones, about 89% of which are singletons, and 0.55% to 0.75% rests with the top ten. Germline values: CDR1 MNHNY, CDR2 SVGAGI (reference sequence). CDR3 length: 12 amino acids. Deletions cut 1 base from V and 6 bases from J, with 1 base between. The chain combines TRBV6-6 with TRBJ1-6; D unresolved. Sequencing was done on a sample of Tregs from blood. This receptor was taken from a human donor in good health. The DNA for the CDR3 is TGTGCCAGCAGTTACTTTAATTCACCCCTCCACTTT. It is translated as CASSYFNSPLHF.